This T cell receptor (beta chain) stems from a study of identical twins. On this clonotype: Its antigen remains unidentified.

TCRdb re-called the 5' RACE reads with MiXCR, one entry per CDR3 protein. This table holds around 250,000 distinct CDR3 sequences, about 12% found once. Whole-study results and caveats: Models, which agreed with sharing between unrelated individuals, nonetheless underestimated the out-of-frame TCR alpha sharing seen in monozygotic twins.

The CDR3 is made up of 15 amino acids. CDR1 is LGHNT, CDR2 FRNRAP, per germline. V was pared by 4 bases and J by 6 bases, with 2 bases of the junction left unmatched. A further study also used this sample, focusing on yellow fever vaccine responses in identical twins.

Material for sequencing was memory (CD45RO+) T cells sorted from blood. This clonotype originated in a young woman in good health. The rearrangement links TRBV12-5 to TRBJ2-1; TRBD2 matches 14 bases. The CDR3 sequence is CASGSGTSGGNEQFF. CDR3 in DNA: TGTGCTAGTGGTTCAGGGACTAGCGGGGGCAATGAGCAGTTCTTC.